Listed below are T cell receptor beta chains from one sample, sequenced in a study of blood T cells in healthy people across ages. In TCRdb, the 5' RACE reads were re-called with MiXCR into one record per CDR3 protein. The sample has about 770,000 distinct CDR3 sequences; roughly 44% are singletons. The specimen sequenced was blood. Receptors were obtained from a man aged 55 to 70 in good health. Each CDR3 is given with its conserved first and last residue. The D gene is left open where the match is weak. The size of a clone is reported for some rows only, either as once, few or many, or as a class for expanded clones.

abundance,d_gene,j_gene,v_gene,CDR3aa,CDR3nt
.,.,TRBJ2-1,TRBV6-5,CASSYLSRGAYNEQFF,TGTGCCAGCAGTTACTTGTCTCGCGGGGCTTACAATGAGCAGTTCTTC
few,.,TRBJ2-5,TRBV6-6,CASSRDTGETQYF,TGTGCCAGCAGTCGAGACACGGGAGAGACCCAGTACTTC
once,.,TRBJ2-5,TRBV7-9,CASSLGGPTEETQYF,TGTGCCAGCAGCTTAGGCGGACCCACGGAAGAGACCCAGTACTTC
few,.,TRBJ2-7,TRBV28,CASSPIPSDLYEQYF,TGTGCCAGCAGTCCGATACCGTCGGACCTCTACGAGCAGTACTTC
.,.,TRBJ1-5,TRBV12-3/TRBV12-4,CASSPSGRVNQPQHF,TGTGCCAGCAGTCCCTCCGGACGGGTTAATCAGCCCCAGCATTTT
few,.,TRBJ2-7,TRBV6-2/TRBV6-3,CASSYPTGAQRGQYF,TGTGCCAGCAGTTACCCCACCGGGGCCCAGAGGGGGCAGTACTTC
.,.,TRBJ1-2,TRBV2,CASRESAYGYTF,TGTGCCAGCAGGGAATCGGCATATGGCTACACCTTC
.,.,TRBJ2-2,TRBV4-3,CASSQDPGELFF,TGCGCCAGCAGCCAAGATCCCGGGGAGCTGTTTTTT
few,.,TRBJ2-5,TRBV6-5,CASSYEQGRAQYF,TGTGCCAGCAGTTACGAACAGGGAAGGGCCCAGTACTTC
.,.,TRBJ2-3,TRBV4-1,CASSQDPTGTDTQYF,TGCGCCAGCAGCCAAGACCCCACAGGGACAGATACGCAGTATTTT
.,.,TRBJ1-2,TRBV30,CARVQGSYGYTF,TGTGCCCGCGTACAGGGCAGCTATGGCTACACCTTC
.,.,TRBJ1-2,TRBV2,CASSERQNYGYTF,TGTGCCAGCAGTGAACGACAGAACTATGGCTACACCTTC
few,.,TRBJ2-1,TRBV5-4,CASSSRLDADEQFF,TGTGCCAGCAGCAGCCGACTAGATGCAGATGAGCAGTTCTTC
.,TRBD1,TRBJ1-2,TRBV12-3/TRBV12-4,CASSRDRTGGLGGYTF,TGTGCCAGCAGCCGAGACAGGACAGGGGGTCTAGGGGGCTACACCTTC
.,.,TRBJ1-4,TRBV5-8,CASSDVRREKLFF,TGTGCCAGCAGCGACGTCAGAAGGGAAAAACTGTTTTTT